A selection of T cell receptor beta chains follows, all from one sample in a study of PD-L1 blockade in urothelial cancer. Clones were sequenced by immunoSEQ multiplex PCR, and TCRdb holds only the in-frame ones, with some missing. The data show some 89,000 clones, over 75% seen once. Here the sequenced sample was PBMCs, taken around atezolizumab (anti-PD-L1) treatment. These receptors were taken from a man in his sixties with urothelial cancer. Each CDR3 is given with its conserved first and last residue. Each record gives: J gene, V gene, D gene, clone size, CDR3 protein, CDR3 DNA. A D gene is named only where the DNA matches it firmly. Clone size is stated in some rows and not others, as once, few, many or a class when expanded.

TRBJ1-6 TRBV30 NA once CAWGGAALTNSPLHF TGTGCCTGGGGGGGGGCCGCCCTTACAAATTCACCCCTCCACTTT
TRBJ2-7 TRBV5-5 TRBD1 NA CASSWGQDSLEQYF TGTGCCAGCAGCTGGGGACAGGATTCCCTCGAGCAGTACTTC
TRBJ1-5 TRBV10-3 NA NA CAISGQATSNQPQHF TGTGCCATCAGTGGACAGGCCACCTCAAATCAGCCCCAGCATTTT
TRBJ2-7 TRBV28 NA NA CASRERRVLREQYF TGTGCCAGCAGGGAAAGGCGCGTATTGCGGGAGCAGTACTTC
TRBJ1-2 TRBV4-1 NA NA CASSLRIDRNYGYTF TGCGCCAGCAGCCTACGGATAGACAGAAACTATGGCTACACCTTC
TRBJ2-4 TRBV5-4 TRBD2 NA CASKFLSAGGLAKNIQYF TGTGCCAGCAAGTTCCTCTCTGCGGGAGGGTTAGCCAAAAACATTCAGTACTTC
TRBJ2-5 TRBV9 NA NA CASSVGGGVETQYF TGTGCCAGCAGCGTAGGAGGAGGTGTAGAGACCCAGTACTTC
TRBJ2-7 TRBV6-1 NA NA CASSSLHGSTYEQYF TGTGCCAGCTCATCCCTTCATGGCAGTACCTACGAGCAGTACTTC
TRBJ2-1 TRBV5-7 TRBD1 NA CASSLTSDPGQGAPLTLF TGTGCCAGCAGCTTAACTTCTGACCCGGGACAGGGGGCCCCCTTGACGCTCTTC
TRBJ1-1 TRBV7-8 NA once CASSPRGGERTEAFF TGTGCCAGCAGCCCTAGGGGAGGGGAGCGGACTGAAGCTTTCTTT
TRBJ2-5 TRBV2 TRBD2 NA CASSPRRGGTETQYF TGTGCCAGCAGCCCCCGCCGGGGGGGGACGGAGACCCAGTACTTC
TRBJ2-7 TRBV27 NA NA CASSFGRVGFYEQYF TGTGCCAGCAGTTTCGGCAGGGTGGGATTCTACGAGCAGTACTTC
TRBJ2-7 TRBV15 NA NA CATPGTSYEQYF TGTGCCACCCCCGGGACTTCCTACGAGCAGTACTTC
TRBJ1-1 TRBV7-9 TRBD1 NA CASSLSYYHMGQELPFF TGTGCCAGCAGCCTTTCGTACTACCACATGGGACAGGAGCTTCCTTTCTTT
TRBJ1-1 TRBV7-8 NA few CASSLGRRRGNTEAFF TGTGCCAGCAGCTTAGGACGGAGGCGAGGGAACACTGAAGCTTTCTTT
TRBJ1-2 TRBV7-2 NA NA CASSSTGGAEGYTF TGTGCCAGCAGCTCTACGGGGGGGGCTGAGGGCTACACCTTC
TRBJ2-5 TRBV7-6 TRBD2 NA CASSLGTGGTTPQETQYF TGTGCCAGCAGCTTAGGAACGGGGGGAACTACCCCGCAAGAGACCCAGTACTTC
TRBJ2-1 TRBV7-3 NA NA CASSNLASTEQFF TGTGCCAGCAGCAACCTAGCGAGTACCGAGCAGTTCTTC
TRBJ1-5 TRBV4-1 TRBD1 NA CASSFQGAQPQHF TGCGCCAGCAGCTTCCAGGGGGCTCAGCCCCAGCATTTT
TRBJ2-7 TRBV6-1 NA few CASSEVQDPSYEQYF TGTGCCAGCAGTGAAGTCCAGGATCCCTCCTACGAGCAGTACTTC
TRBJ2-2 TRBV19 TRBD1 NA CASSPYRGRTGELFF TGTGCCAGTAGTCCCTACAGGGGGCGGACCGGGGAGCTGTTTTTT
TRBJ1-1 TRBV29-1 NA NA CSVTAGLNTEAFF TGCAGCGTTACTGCTGGGCTGAACACTGAAGCTTTCTTT
TRBJ2-3 TRBV2 TRBD2 NA CASRPGGPTIPDTQYF TGTGCCAGCAGACCGGGGGGGCCGACGATCCCAGATACGCAGTATTTT
TRBJ1-3 TRBV4-1 NA NA CASSQDQSGNTIYF TGCGCCAGCAGCCAAGATCAAAGCGGAAACACCATATATTTT
TRBJ2-2 TRBV6-4 TRBD2 NA CASGFGTSGSTGELFF TGTGCCAGCGGATTCGGGACTAGCGGGAGTACCGGGGAGCTGTTTTTT
TRBJ1-6 TRBV30 NA NA CAWSTRNSLNSPLHF TGTGCCTGGAGTACCCGAAACAGCCTAAATTCACCCCTCCACTTT
TRBJ2-3 TRBV4-3 TRBD2 NA CASSQGAGGRDTQYF TGCGCCAGCAGCCAAGGAGCGGGAGGCCGGGATACGCAGTATTTT
TRBJ2-5 TRBV30 NA NA CACTGHTQYF TGTGCCTGTACAGGGCATACCCAGTACTTC
TRBJ2-7 TRBV11-2 NA once CASSLGTAYEQYF TGTGCCAGCAGCTTAGGAACAGCCTACGAGCAGTACTTC
TRBJ1-2 TRBV4-2 TRBD1 few CASSQARDSGDGYTF TGTGCCAGCAGCCAAGCTCGGGACAGCGGTGATGGCTACACCTTC
TRBJ1-2 TRBV27 NA NA CASSPGTTLHYGYTF TGTGCCAGCAGTCCGGGGACAACTCTGCACTATGGCTACACCTTC
TRBJ1-2 TRBV18 NA NA CASSPTRIREANYGYTF TGTGCCAGCTCACCAACGAGGATCCGAGAAGCTAACTATGGCTACACCTTC
TRBJ1-4 TRBV5-1 NA NA CASSYGQTATNEKLFF TGCGCCAGCAGCTATGGACAGACTGCAACTAATGAAAAACTGTTTTTT
TRBJ1-4 TRBV28 NA NA CASSTPGRETNEKLFF TGTGCCAGCAGCACTCCGGGAAGGGAGACGAATGAAAAACTGTTTTTT
TRBJ2-5 TRBV5-1 NA NA CASSLETNQETQYF TGCGCCAGCAGCTTGGAGACTAACCAAGAGACCCAGTACTTC
TRBJ1-2 TRBV5-5 TRBD1 few CASSSGGISYGYTF TGTGCCAGCAGCTCAGGGGGCATCTCCTATGGCTACACCTTC
TRBJ1-1 TRBV15 TRBD1 NA CATSRDPRGPTEAFF TGTGCCACCAGCAGAGATCCCAGGGGGCCCACTGAAGCTTTCTTT
TRBJ2-1 TRBV9 NA NA CASSVDPDNEQFF TGTGCCAGCAGCGTAGATCCCGACAATGAGCAGTTCTTC
TRBJ1-3 TRBV5-4 NA once CASSWGRSSGNTIYF TGTGCCAGCAGCTGGGGCAGGAGCTCTGGAAACACCATATATTTT
TRBJ2-3 TRBV6-1 TRBD1 NA CASSRDRGPDTQYF TGTGCCAGCAGCCGGGACAGGGGTCCAGATACGCAGTATTTT